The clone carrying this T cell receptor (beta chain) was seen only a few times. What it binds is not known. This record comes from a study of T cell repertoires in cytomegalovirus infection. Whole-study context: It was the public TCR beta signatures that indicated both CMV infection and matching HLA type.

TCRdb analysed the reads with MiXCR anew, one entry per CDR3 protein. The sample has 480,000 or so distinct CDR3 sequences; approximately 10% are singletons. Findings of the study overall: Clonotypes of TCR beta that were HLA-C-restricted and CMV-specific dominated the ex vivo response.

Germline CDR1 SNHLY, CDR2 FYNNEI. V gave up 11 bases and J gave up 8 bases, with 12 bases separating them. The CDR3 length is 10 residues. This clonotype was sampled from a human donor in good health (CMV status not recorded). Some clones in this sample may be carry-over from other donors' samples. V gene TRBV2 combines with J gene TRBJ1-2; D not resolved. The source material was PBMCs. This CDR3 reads CARATWGYTF. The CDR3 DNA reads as TGTGCCCGCGCGACCTGGGGCTACACCTTC.